Listed below are T cell receptor beta chains from one sample, sequenced in a study of cytomegalovirus exposure and HLA in healthy donors. The assay was immunoSEQ multiplex PCR, and TCRdb's table has in-frame clones only and misses some. The sample records a few hundred thousand clones, over 80% being singletons. The sample taken for sequencing was PBMCs. The receptors were gathered from a woman aged 25-40 years in good health and CMV-seropositive. CDR3s include the opening cysteine and the closing phenylalanine or tryptophan. The D gene is left open where the match is weak. Not every row has a clone size; where given, it reads once, few, many or a size class.

v_call	clone_size	j_call	d_call	cdr3_nt	cdr3_aa
TRBV28	once	TRBJ1-5	-	TGTGCCAGCATTCGGGGGGTGACCCAGCATTTT	CASIRGVTQHF
TRBV19	-	TRBJ1-1	-	TGTGCCAGTAGTATGGGGGAACTCACTGAAGCTTTCTTT	CASSMGELTEAFF
TRBV11-2	-	TRBJ2-1	TRBD2	TGTGCCAGCAGCTTAGTAAGCGGGAGAGGAAATGAGCAGTTCTTC	CASSLVSGRGNEQFF
TRBV9	-	TRBJ2-3	TRBD2	TGTGCCAGCAGCGGCCTAGCGGGAGTACCGAAGGATACGCAGTATTTT	CASSGLAGVPKDTQYF
TRBV6-5	-	TRBJ2-1	TRBD2	TGTGCCAGCAGGGGGACTAGCGGGAGCAATGAGCAGTTCTTC	CASRGTSGSNEQFF
TRBV30	-	TRBJ1-2	-	TGTGCCTGGAACGAACAGGCCCCGGGGGGCTACACCTTC	CAWNEQAPGGYTF
TRBV28	once	TRBJ2-7	-	TGTGCCAGCACTCCCCAAGCCGAGGTCGATTCCTACGAGCAGTACTTC	CASTPQAEVDSYEQYF
TRBV29-1	-	TRBJ1-2	-	TGCAGCGTTGAGTCCCGTAACTATGGCTACACCTTC	CSVESRNYGYTF
TRBV30	-	TRBJ1-2	TRBD1	TGTGCCTGGAAAAAACCGACAGGGGGTAATAACTATGGCTACACCTTC	CAWKKPTGGNNYGYTF
TRBV5-4	-	TRBJ2-1	TRBD2	TGTGCCAGCAGCTTGGACGCGGGAGGCCCCTTCAATGAGCAGTTCTTC	CASSLDAGGPFNEQFF
TRBV7-2	-	TRBJ1-2	-	TGTGCCAGCAGCCCGACCGTGGGAGGCTACACCTTC	CASSPTVGGYTF
TRBV29-1	-	TRBJ1-1	-	TGCAGCGTTGCCCGGCGGGGGTTTGAAGCTTTCTTT	CSVARRGFEAFF
TRBV19	-	TRBJ2-7	-	TGTGCGGGGAAGACAGAAGACGAGCAGTACTTC	CAGKTEDEQYF
TRBV30	-	TRBJ2-1	TRBD2	TGTGCCGTAGGCACGTGGGAGGGCCGAGGGTATGAGCAGTTCTTC	CAVGTWEGRGYEQFF
TRBV6-6	-	TRBJ2-1	-	TGTGCCAGCAGTTACTCCGGCGCACCCAATGAGCAGTTCTTC	CASSYSGAPNEQFF
TRBV10-3	-	TRBJ1-3	-	TGTGCCATCAGTGCCGGGACTTCTGGAAACACCATATATTTT	CAISAGTSGNTIYF
TRBV5-1	-	TRBJ2-1	TRBD2	TGCGCCAGCAGCTCCACTAGCGGCAACAATGAGCAGTTCTTC	CASSSTSGNNEQFF
TRBV4-3	few	TRBJ1-5	-	TGCGCCAGCAGCGCCGACAGGACGGATCAGCCCCAGCATTTT	CASSADRTDQPQHF
TRBV19	-	TRBJ2-7	-	TGTGCCAGTAGTGCCAGGAAGCCGCACGAGCAGTACTTC	CASSARKPHEQYF
TRBV6-5	-	TRBJ1-1	TRBD1	TGTGCCACCTCCCCACCAGGGGGCCGGATGCAAGCTTTCTTT	CATSPPGGRMQAFF
TRBV6-1	-	TRBJ2-7	-	TGTGCCAGCAGAAAAACTGACAGCTACGAGCAGTACTTC	CASRKTDSYEQYF
TRBV29-1	-	TRBJ1-1	-	TGCAGCGTTGACGATCTGCCCTGGGGGCGACCTGAAGCTTTCTTT	CSVDDLPWGRPEAFF
TRBV28	-	TRBJ2-7	TRBD2	TGTGCCAGCAGCCGGGGACTAGCGGACGAGCAGTACTTC	CASSRGLADEQYF
TRBV6-5	-	TRBJ1-1	-	TGTGCCAGCAGTTACTCGATAGGCACTGAAGCTTTCTTT	CASSYSIGTEAFF
TRBV5-1	-	TRBJ2-6	-	TGCGCCAGCAGCCTCTCGTGGGGGGCCAACGTCCTGACTTTC	CASSLSWGANVLTF
TRBV4-3	once	TRBJ1-5	-	TGCGCCAGCAGCCAAGCTTTTTTGGAGTCCCGGGATCAGCCCCAGCATTTT	CASSQAFLESRDQPQHF
TRBV7-3	-	TRBJ2-1	TRBD2	TGTGCCAGCAGCTTAGGGCGGGAGGGCCGGAATGAGCAGTTCTTC	CASSLGREGRNEQFF
TRBV28	-	TRBJ2-7	TRBD1	TGTGCCAGCTTGGGGGACAGGGGGATTTACGAGCAGTACTTC	CASLGDRGIYEQYF
TRBV11-2	-	TRBJ1-2	-	TGTGCCAGCAGATCACTAACCGGCAGGTCTAACTATGGCTACACCTTC	CASRSLTGRSNYGYTF
TRBV5-1	-	TRBJ2-1	TRBD1	TGCGCCAGCAGCGCCCGACCGGGGACAGGGGCTGGCAATGAGCAGTTCTTC	CASSARPGTGAGNEQFF
TRBV25-1	-	TRBJ2-2	-	TGTGCCAGCAGTGACTTAACAGGGATCGGGGAGCTGTTTTTT	CASSDLTGIGELFF
TRBV13	-	TRBJ1-2	-	TGTGCCAGCAGCTTAACGGCGTCGGGCCACACCTTC	CASSLTASGHTF
TRBV2	-	TRBJ1-1	-	TGTGCCAGCAGTGAAAGACTCTACACTGAAGCTTTCTTT	CASSERLYTEAFF
TRBV7-9	-	TRBJ1-2	-	TGTGCCAGCAGCTCAGGACAGCGCTATGGCTACACCTTC	CASSSGQRYGYTF
TRBV6-1	-	TRBJ1-5	-	TGTGCCAGCAGTGACGGGGTAGACATGGTACAGGGGCCCCAGCATTTT	CASSDGVDMVQGPQHF
TRBV4-1	-	TRBJ2-7	TRBD2	TGCGCCAGCAGCCCCAAGGCGGGAGGGGAATACGAGCAGTACTTC	CASSPKAGGEYEQYF
TRBV12-5	-	TRBJ2-7	-	TGTGCTAGTGGTCTCACTGTTCCAGGCAACGAGCAGTACTTC	CASGLTVPGNEQYF
TRBV29-1	-	TRBJ2-6	-	TGCAGCGTTGAGGTCAAGAGATATCCCTCTGGGGCCAACGTCCTGACTTTC	CSVEVKRYPSGANVLTF
TRBV30	-	TRBJ2-7	TRBD2	TGTGCCTGGAGTGTTAGACTAGCAACCTACGAGCAGTACTTC	CAWSVRLATYEQYF
TRBV6-1	-	TRBJ2-3	-	TGTGCCAGCAGTGAGGGTTTTCGCAGCACAGATACGCAGTATTTT	CASSEGFRSTDTQYF